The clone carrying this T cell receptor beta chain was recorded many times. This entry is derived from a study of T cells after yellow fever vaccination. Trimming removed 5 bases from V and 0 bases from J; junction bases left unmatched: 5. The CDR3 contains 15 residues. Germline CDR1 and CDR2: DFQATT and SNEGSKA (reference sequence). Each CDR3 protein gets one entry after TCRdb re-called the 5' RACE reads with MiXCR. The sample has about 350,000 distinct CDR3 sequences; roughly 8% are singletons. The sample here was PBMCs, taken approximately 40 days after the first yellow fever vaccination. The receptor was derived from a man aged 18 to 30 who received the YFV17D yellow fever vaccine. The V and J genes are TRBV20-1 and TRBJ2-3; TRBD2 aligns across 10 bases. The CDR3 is CSARGLAVSTDTQYF. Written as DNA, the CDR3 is TGCAGTGCTCGAGGACTAGCGGTTAGCACAGATACGCAGTATTTT.